This T cell receptor (beta chain) was captured in a study of PD-1 and CTLA-4 blockade in melanoma. The method was immunoSEQ multiplex PCR; TCRdb's version includes in-frame clones alone and lacks a portion of them. There are about 16,000 clones in the sample; about two thirds occur only once, and roughly 15% lies in the top ten. This clone has a handful of counts. The germline gives CDR1 MNHNY, CDR2 SVGAGI (reference sequence). The V end was cut by 6 bases, the J end by 10 bases, with 12 bases between. CDR3 length equals 11 residues. The clonotype comes from a human donor with melanoma. The rearrangement uses TRBV6-6 and TRBJ1-1, with no clear D. Sequenced here: CD8+ T cells from peripheral blood, sampled from a patient given anti-PD-1 treatment. CDR3: CASSQTRVAFF. The CDR3 DNA reads as TGTGCCAGCAGCCAAACTCGCGTAGCTTTCTTT.